Below are 16 T cell receptor beta chains sequenced from a single sample in a study of T cell responses to AZD1222 COVID-19 vaccine. Sequencing was performed with immunoSEQ multiplex PCR; in TCRdb, only in-frame clones are kept and a portion is missing. The table includes 70,000 to 95,000 clones, 90% detected once. The sample in question was peripheral blood, obtained on day 0 of AZD1222 vaccination. The receptors stem from an adult in good health.

The chain links TRBV10-3 to TRBJ1-2; D ambiguous. V lost 0 bases and J lost 4, with 15 bases in between. The CDR3 contains 16 residues. Germline V gives CDR1 ENHRY, CDR2 SYGVKD. The DNA of the CDR3 is TGTGCCATCAGTGAGTCCCCGGGAACCTCGGCCTATGGCTACACCTTC. Translating it yields CAISESPGTSAYGYTF.

The DNA for the CDR3 is TGTGCCTGGAGACCCGGGGGGCCCTGGGAGGTCGATGAGCAGTTCTTC. It is translated as CAWRPGGPWEVDEQFF. This chain uses TRBV30 with TRBJ2-1, with a possible D match to TRBD2 (7 bases). Germline lookup yields CDR1 GTSNPN and CDR2 SVGIG (reference sequence). V lost 3 bases to trimming and J lost 8 bases, with 23 bases between them. The CDR3 totals 16 residues.

J is TRBJ2-7 and V is TRBV7-9; D perhaps matches TRBD1 (6 bases). Germline V gene sequence: CDR1 SEHNR, CDR2 FQNEAQ (reference sequence). The V end lost 5 bases, the J end lost 4 bases, and 15 bases lay between the germline ends. The CDR3 spans 14 residues. Here the CDR3 reads CASSRGGIRYEQYF. The CDR3 DNA reads as TGTGCCAGCAGCCGAGGGGGTATTAGGTACGAGCAGTACTTC.

Notes on this clone: Sequence at one end of the junction differs from germline and may be a read error. This CDR3 is CASSRSGRGHLKGF. DNA for the CDR3: TGTGCCAGCAGCCGGTCGGGACGAGGACACCTAAAGGGCTTC. V usage is TRBV5-6 and J usage is TRBJ2-7; TRBD1 or TRBD2 may be the D gene (5 bases each). Germline CDR1 reads SGHDT; CDR2 reads YYEEEE. This CDR3 is 14 amino acids long.

V and J are TRBV5-4 and TRBJ2-7; 8 bases align to TRBD2. With 6 bases clipped from V and 0 bases from J, the junction kept 11 bases outside the gene matches. CDR1 SGHNT and CDR2 YYREEE come from the germline V gene (reference sequence). This CDR3 is built from 16 residues. CDR3 sequence reads: CASTLSGRTSSYEQYF. DNA of the CDR3: TGTGCCAGCACCCTAAGCGGGAGAACTTCCTCCTACGAGCAGTACTTC.

The V and J genes are TRBV7-3 and TRBJ2-3; maybe TRBD2 (6 bases). The V gene lost 0 bases and the J gene lost 6 bases, with 10 bases spanning the gap. The CDR3 consists of 14 residues. Germline lookup yields CDR1 SGHTA and CDR2 FQGTGA. This CDR3 reads CASSLTGTADTQYF. For the CDR3, the DNA is TGTGCCAGCAGCTTAACAGGGACTGCGGATACGCAGTATTTT.

The rearrangement uses TRBV30 and TRBJ1-2; D is perhaps TRBD1 (5 bases). This CDR3 has 10 residues. Germline CDR1 GTSNPN, CDR2 SVGIG (reference sequence). The CDR3 nucleotides are TGTGCTACTCAGGGTTATGGCTACACCTTC. Amino acid sequence: CATQGYGYTF.

This chain links TRBV2 with TRBJ2-7; D ambiguous. The germline gives CDR1 SNHLY, CDR2 FYNNEI. CDR3 length equals 14 residues. Trimming left V 6 bases short and J 5 bases short, with 17 bases between. The CDR3 sequence: CASRADPLTHEQYF. The DNA of the CDR3 is TGTGCCAGCAGGGCGGACCCCCTCACCCACGAGCAGTACTTC.

This clone is a singleton in its sample. The chain combines TRBV11-3 with TRBJ2-1; 11 bases fit TRBD2. The trim removed 5 bases at V and 15 bases at J, leaving 15 bases unmatched. Germline V gene sequence: CDR1 SGHNT, CDR2 YENEEA. The CDR3 is 15 residues long. The CDR3 nucleotides are TGTGCCAGCAGCCCTAGACTAGCGGGGACCAATAGGGTGTTCTTC. It codes for CASSPRLAGTNRVFF.

This clone was observed a few times. The chain recombines TRBV27 with TRBJ2-7; 9 nucleotides line up with TRBD2. From germline, CDR1 is MNHEY and CDR2 SMNVEV (reference sequence). V gave up 5 bases and J gave up 7 bases; unmatched junction bases: 9. The CDR3 length is 14 residues. The CDR3 reads CASSPLAGIGEQYF. The CDR3 nucleotides are TGTGCCAGCAGTCCTCTAGCGGGAATTGGGGAGCAGTACTTC.

The chain has TRBV25-1 and TRBJ1-1, with D possibly TRBD1 on 5 matching bases. Trimming took off 6 bases at V and 2 bases at J, with 10 bases between the two ends. Germline loops: CDR1 MGHDK, CDR2 SYGVNS. The CDR3 is 13 amino acids. The CDR3 sequence: CASSGAENTEAFF. The DNA for the CDR3 is TGTGCCAGCAGCGGGGCCGAAAACACTGAAGCTTTCTTT.

The chain carries TRBV5-5 and TRBJ1-1; the D gene is possibly TRBD1 (5 bases). This CDR3 region has 13 residues. CDR1 is SGHKS, CDR2 YYEKEE, per germline (reference sequence). Trimming removed 4 bases from V and 7 bases from J, with 14 bases in between. In nucleotides, the CDR3 is TGTGCCAGCAGCGACTTTGTGGGGGGTGAAGCTTTCTTT. The encoded protein is CASSDFVGGEAFF. The full variable domain, its missing parts supplied by reference TRBV5-5 and TRBJ1-1, is DAGVTQSPTHLIKTRGQQVTLRCSPISGHKSVSWYQQVLGQGPQFIFQYYEKEERGRGNFPDRFSARQFPNYSSELNVNALLLGDSALYLCASSDFVGGEAFFGQGTRLTVV.

J is TRBJ2-7 and V is TRBV27; 8 positions match TRBD2. V shed 5 bases, J shed 12 bases, and the junction held 12 bases outside the gene matches. The CDR3 has 13 amino acids. The germline CDR1 and CDR2 sequences are MNHEY and SMNVEV (reference sequence). The CDR3 sequence is CASSIKPSGPRYF. The CDR3 DNA reads as TGTGCCAGCAGTATCAAGCCTAGCGGGCCGCGGTACTTC.

The V call is TRBV7-8, the J call TRBJ1-4; 8 bases fit TRBD1. CDR3 length: 15 amino acids. The trim removed 4 bases at V and 8 bases at J, leaving 9 bases unmatched. CDR1 and CDR2 (germline): SGHVS, FQNEAQ. The CDR3 sequence is CASSSSTGENEKLFF. Here the CDR3 DNA reads TGTGCCAGCAGCTCATCGACAGGGGAGAACGAAAAACTGTTTTTT.

The chain links TRBV2 to TRBJ1-1; possible D gene TRBD1, 5 bases. Trimming left V 4 bases short and J 1 base short, with 10 bases between. The CDR3 totals 14 residues. Germline V lookup: CDR1 SNHLY, CDR2 FYNNEI. Here the CDR3 reads CASSGQSQNTEAFF. The DNA for the CDR3 is TGTGCCAGCAGTGGACAGAGCCAGAACACTGAAGCTTTCTTT. Looking up the rest from reference TRBV2 and TRBJ1-1 gives the full variable domain: EPEVTQTPSHQVTQMGQEVILRCVPISNHLYFYWYRQILGQKVEFLVSFYNNEISEKSEIFDDQFSVERPDGSNFTLKIRSTKLEDSAMYFCASSGQSQNTEAFFGQGTRLTVV.

The rearrangement links TRBV7-3 to TRBJ2-2; D unresolved. The length of the CDR3 is 15 residues. CDR1 and CDR2 from the germline V gene are SGHTA and FQGTGA. V lost 4 bases and J 7 bases, leaving 16 bases between the germline ends. The CDR3 DNA reads TGTGCCAGCAGCTCGCCAGGCCCTCTTGGCGGGGAGCTGTTTTTT. Translating gives CASSSPGPLGGELFF.